The rows below give T cell receptor beta chains drawn from one sample of a study of a mutant IDH1 vaccine in newly diagnosed glioma. For these receptors, no antigen is known. The assay was immunoSEQ multiplex PCR, and TCRdb's table has in-frame clones only and misses some. This sample has around 30,000 clones, with approximately 89% found just once. The sample here was PBMCs, taken from a glioma patient whose treatment included an IDH1 peptide vaccine. The receptors here all came from a man between 40 and 49 years old with glioma. Each CDR3 is given with its conserved first and last residue. The D gene is left open where the match is weak. Clone size is shown for a subset of rows, as once, few, many or a class of expanded clone.

clone size | J gene | V gene | D gene | CDR3 DNA | CDR3 protein
- | TRBJ1-3 | TRBV6-5 | - | TGTGCGTCACAGGAGGGGTACTCTGGAAACACCATATATTTT | CASQEGYSGNTIYF
- | TRBJ2-1 | TRBV6-1 | - | TGTGCCAGCAGTGAATCGGCAAGCTCCTACAATGAGCAGTTCTTC | CASSESASSYNEQFF
- | TRBJ2-7 | TRBV5-6 | TRBD1 | TGTGCCAGCAGCTTGCCCCTCACAGGGGGCCCCTACGAGCAGTACTTC | CASSLPLTGGPYEQYF
once | TRBJ1-6 | TRBV27 | - | TGTGCCAGCAGGAACGGCGGATCACCCCTCCACTTT | CASRNGGSPLHF
- | TRBJ1-2 | TRBV5-1 | TRBD1 | TGCGCCAGCAGCCGGACAGGGGGCATCAGCTATGGCTACACCTTC | CASSRTGGISYGYTF
few | TRBJ2-1 | TRBV4-2 | TRBD1 | TGTGCCAGCAGCCAGGGCAGGGGGATTACATCCTACAATGAGCAGTTCTTC | CASSQGRGITSYNEQFF
- | TRBJ2-1 | TRBV4-1 | - | TGCGCCAGCAGCCAAGTAGATATGGGGCTAGCTGGGTACAATGAGCAGTTCTTC | CASSQVDMGLAGYNEQFF
- | TRBJ2-2 | TRBV6-4 | - | TGTGCCAGCAGTGACCACCTTTCAAACACCGGGGAGCTGTTTTTT | CASSDHLSNTGELFF
- | TRBJ1-5 | TRBV27 | - | TGTGCCAGCAGTTGGAGGGGTTACCAGCCCCAGCATTTT | CASSWRGYQPQHF
- | TRBJ1-6 | TRBV2 | TRBD1 | TGTGCCAGTGGAAGCGACAGGGGCGAATCACCCCTCCACTTT | CASGSDRGESPLHF
- | TRBJ1-2 | TRBV6-5 | - | TGTGCCAGCAGATCTGATGGGGGAAACTATGGCTACACCTTC | CASRSDGGNYGYTF
- | TRBJ2-7 | TRBV5-6 | TRBD1 | TGTGCCAGCAGTTATCTCGACCGGGACAGGGGCGAGCAGTACTTC | CASSYLDRDRGEQYF
- | TRBJ1-4 | TRBV28 | TRBD1 | TGTGCCAGCAGCGGGACAGGTGGGACAACTAATGAAAAACTGTTTTTT | CASSGTGGTTNEKLFF
- | TRBJ2-1 | TRBV10-3 | - | TGTGCCATCGGTAGCCTGGGGATTTACAATGAGCAGTTCTTC | CAIGSLGIYNEQFF
once | TRBJ1-1 | TRBV27 | - | TGTGCCAGCAGGGGTAAAGGCTGGCAGGGCACTGAAGCTTTCTTT | CASRGKGWQGTEAFF
- | TRBJ1-6 | TRBV4-1 | TRBD1 | TGCGCCAGCAGCCAAATTGGGGCAGGGGGCTATAATTCACCCCTCCACTTT | CASSQIGAGGYNSPLHF
- | TRBJ1-4 | TRBV4-2 | TRBD1 | TGTGCCAGCAGCCAGCCCGAGACAGGGGGAAGTGAAAAACTGTTTTTT | CASSQPETGGSEKLFF
- | TRBJ1-1 | TRBV10-3 | TRBD1 | TGTGCCATCAGTGAGTCCGGTCGGACAGGGGGCGGAACTGAAGCTTTCTTT | CAISESGRTGGGTEAFF
- | TRBJ2-1 | TRBV4-3 | - | TGCGCCAGCAGCCAAGAGAGGCGGGCATTGGGGTTGAGGGAGAATGAGCAGTTCTTC | CASSQERRALGLRENEQFF
- | TRBJ2-3 | TRBV6-1 | TRBD1 | TGTGCCACAAAAGCCGGGACAGGGGGCACAGATACGCAGTATTTT | CATKAGTGGTDTQYF
few | TRBJ2-1 | TRBV15 | - | TGTGCCACCAGCAGAGGCCAGGGTGACAATGAGCAGTTCTTC | CATSRGQGDNEQFF
- | TRBJ2-5 | TRBV9 | TRBD1 | TGTGCCAGCAGCGTATCAGGGGGCCGGGAGACCCAGTACTTC | CASSVSGGRETQYF
- | TRBJ2-1 | TRBV7-9 | - | TGTGCCAGCAGCGACGGTAGCTCCTACAATGAGCAGTTCTTC | CASSDGSSYNEQFF
few | TRBJ1-1 | TRBV5-4 | - | TGTGCCAGCAGCCATGGACTGTCGAACACTGAAGCTTTCTTT | CASSHGLSNTEAFF
- | TRBJ1-5 | TRBV6-1 | - | TGTGCCAGCAGTGAGCGGGACATACGCCTCAATCAGCCCCAGCATTTT | CASSERDIRLNQPQHF
few | TRBJ2-1 | TRBV5-1 | TRBD2 | TGCGCCAGCAGCTTGGATACAGCGGGAGGTCGGAATGAGCAGTTCTTC | CASSLDTAGGRNEQFF
- | TRBJ2-5 | TRBV6-5 | - | TGTGCCAGCAGCCCGGGACTGGTGGGCCAAGAGACCCAGTACTTC | CASSPGLVGQETQYF
- | TRBJ2-1 | TRBV10-1 | TRBD1 | TGCGCCAGCAGTGAGTGTGGCCGGGACAGGCGACTGTTACGTTTCTACAATGAGCAGTTCTTC | CASSECGRDRRLLRFYNEQFF
once | TRBJ2-5 | TRBV6-5 | - | TGTGCCAGCAGTTACTATGGGACACTTCAAGAGACCCAGTACTTC | CASSYYGTLQETQYF
- | TRBJ2-5 | TRBV29-1 | - | TGCCGCAGCGTTGCCATGGGAGAGACCCAGTACTTC | CRSVAMGETQYF
- | TRBJ1-5 | TRBV12-5 | TRBD1 | TGTGCTAGTGGTTCGGCCAACAGGGGGCAGGGTCAGCCCCAGCATTTT | CASGSANRGQGQPQHF
once | TRBJ1-6 | TRBV7-2 | - | TGTGCCAGCAGGCCCGCGAGCTCCTATAATTCACCCCTCCACTTT | CASRPASSYNSPLHF
- | TRBJ2-3 | TRBV10-3 | TRBD2 | TGTGCCATCAGTGAGTCGTTACTAGCGGGAGGGTCAGATACGCAGTATTTT | CAISESLLAGGSDTQYF
once | TRBJ2-2 | TRBV4-3 | - | TGCGCCAGCAGCCCAGGACCTGTGACCGGGGAGCTGTTTTTT | CASSPGPVTGELFF
few | TRBJ2-5 | TRBV29-1 | - | TGCAGCGTTGCCCAAGAGCGGGTCCTGGGGGAGACCCAGTACTTC | CSVAQERVLGETQYF
- | TRBJ1-2 | TRBV6-5 | - | TGTGCCAGCAGTTACTCCGGCAGGGGAAACTATGGCTACACCTTC | CASSYSGRGNYGYTF
once | TRBJ1-1 | TRBV30 | TRBD1 | TGTGCCTGGAGTGACGACAGGGGCTCTTCAGAAGCTTTCTTT | CAWSDDRGSSEAFF
few | TRBJ1-1 | TRBV6-5 | - | TGTGCCAGCAGTTACGAGGCGCAGGGGAACACTGAAGCTTTCTTT | CASSYEAQGNTEAFF
- | TRBJ2-7 | TRBV5-6 | TRBD1 | TGTGCCAGCAGCCCAGGGACAGGCTCCAGGGAGCAGTACTTC | CASSPGTGSREQYF
- | TRBJ2-7 | TRBV18 | TRBD1 | TGTGCCAGCTCACCGGACAGGGCTAACGAGCAGTACTTC | CASSPDRANEQYF
- | TRBJ1-1 | TRBV7-8 | TRBD1 | TGTGCCAGCAGCTTAGGTTCACCAGGGGGACTGAACACTGAAGCTTTCTTT | CASSLGSPGGLNTEAFF
- | TRBJ2-1 | TRBV7-8 | - | TGTGCCAGCAGCCAATCGCAGGGCTCCTACAATGAGCAGTTCTTC | CASSQSQGSYNEQFF
once | TRBJ1-1 | TRBV4-3 | - | TGCGCCAGCAGCCAAGAGAGGGGGATGAACACTGAAGCTTTCTTT | CASSQERGMNTEAFF
- | TRBJ2-7 | TRBV19 | - | TGTGCCAGTAGTAAAGAGACAAGAAACGAGCAGTACTTC | CASSKETRNEQYF
- | TRBJ1-6 | TRBV5-1 | - | TGCGCCAGCGCCGTGGGGCGGTCCTATAATTCACCCCTCCACTTT | CASAVGRSYNSPLHF
- | TRBJ1-2 | TRBV4-3 | - | TGCGCCAGCAGCCAAGATCGGCGGGGCAGGGCGTATGGCTACACCTTC | CASSQDRRGRAYGYTF
few | TRBJ1-5 | TRBV11-2 | - | TGTGCCAGCAGCTTTAGGGCGACCCGAGGAAATCAGCCCCAGCATTTT | CASSFRATRGNQPQHF